The 8 T cell receptor beta chains reported below all come from one sample, sequenced in a study of technical replicates of blood from a handful of donors. Sequenced by immunoSEQ multiplex PCR; TCRdb stores in-frame clones only, minus some. The sample lists some 15,000 clones; more than 75% were seen once. The sample comprised PBMCs. These TCRs come from a human donor in good health.

V is TRBV5-1 and J is TRBJ2-1, with 13 nucleotides matching TRBD2. The CDR3 contains 16 residues. Germline V CDR1 and CDR2: SGHRS, YFSETQ. J lost 6 bases, V lost 0 bases, and 3 bases had no gene match. The chain's CDR3 is CASSLAGLAGANEQFF. The DNA for the CDR3 is TGCGCCAGCAGCTTGGCCGGACTAGCGGGAGCCAATGAGCAGTTCTTC. Filled out from reference TRBV5-1 and TRBJ2-1, the complete variable domain reads KAGVTQTPRYLIKTRGQQVTLSCSPISGHRSVSWYQQTPGQGLQFLFEYFSETQRNKGNFPGRFSGRQFSNSRSEMNVSTLELGDSALYLCASSLAGLAGANEQFFGPGTRLTVL.

V gene TRBV19 combines with J gene TRBJ1-3; D is perhaps TRBD1 (6 bases). Per the germline V gene, CDR1 is LNHDA and CDR2 is SQIVND (reference sequence). The V end was cut by 10 bases, the J end by 1 base, with 17 bases between. The CDR3 has 15 residues. CDR3 DNA: TGTGCCACCAAAGGGGGGGACTCGTCTGGAAACACCATATATTTT. Translated, it gives CATKGGDSSGNTIYF.

V usage is TRBV5-1 and J usage is TRBJ2-2; 8 positions agree with TRBD2. The junction had 11 bases not matched to a gene; V was cut back by 1 base and J by 6 bases. The CDR3 has 17 amino acids. Per the germline V gene, CDR1 is SGHRS and CDR2 is YFSETQ. The CDR3 DNA is TGCGCCAGCAGCTTGTATTTCAACGGGAGGGCGGCCGGGGAGCTGTTTTTT. Its protein is CASSLYFNGRAAGELFF.

V and J are TRBV6-1 and TRBJ2-3; TRBD1 aligns across 9 bases. There are 14 residues in the CDR3. Germline V gene sequence: CDR1 MNHNS, CDR2 SASEGT. V was clipped by 7 bases and J by 4 bases; unmatched bases: 6. CDR3 in amino acids: CASKDRGEADTQYF. The CDR3 DNA follows: TGTGCCAGCAAGGACAGGGGAGAAGCAGATACGCAGTATTTT.

This chain joins TRBV19 and TRBJ2-5; 11 bases match TRBD2. The CDR3 totals 15 residues. J was trimmed by 5 bases and V by 5 bases; bases with no gene match: 7. The V gene's germline CDR1 is LNHDA and CDR2 SQIVND (reference sequence). In DNA form, the CDR3 reads TGTGCCAGTAGTTCACTAGCGGGAGATCGGGAGACCCAGTACTTC. The encoded protein is CASSSLAGDRETQYF.

The rearrangement links TRBV6-5 to TRBJ1-5, with D perhaps matching TRBD1 (6 bases). Germline values: CDR1 MNHEY, CDR2 SVGAGI. V lost 8 bases and J 2 bases, leaving 16 bases between the germline ends. This CDR3 region has 15 residues. The chain's CDR3 is CASSEVGGGNQPQHF. The CDR3 DNA reads TGTGCCAGCTCCGAGGTAGGGGGAGGCAATCAGCCCCAGCATTTT.

This chain connects TRBV9 to TRBJ2-7, with 12 bases identical to TRBD1. Germline CDR1 reads SGDLS; CDR2 reads YYNGEE. This CDR3 is 15 amino acids long. V was clipped by 0 bases and J by 5 bases; unmatched bases: 3. CDR3 DNA sequence: TGTGCCAGCAGCGTAGCCGGGACAGGGGGCGACGAGCAGTACTTC. Protein sequence: CASSVAGTGGDEQYF.

This clone was picked up a small number of times. J is TRBJ2-2 and V is TRBV6-5, with a possible D match to TRBD1 (5 bases). The germline CDR1 and CDR2 sequences are MNHEY and SVGAGI. This CDR3 region has 13 residues. With 8 bases removed from V and 7 bases from J, the gap between germline ends came to 14 bases. CDR3 in amino acids: CASQSRTSGELFF. CDR3 DNA: TGTGCCAGCCAAAGCCGGACAAGCGGGGAGCTGTTTTTT.